This T cell receptor beta chain was identified in a study of cytomegalovirus exposure and HLA in healthy donors. This clone came up once. Within the sample, other DNA sequences also encode this same CDR3. This CDR3 has 19 amino acids. CDR1 and CDR2 (germline): MNHEY, SMNVEV (reference sequence). V was clipped by 5 bases and J by 0 bases; unmatched bases: 15. Sequenced by immunoSEQ multiplex PCR; TCRdb stores in-frame clones only, minus some. Among 140,000 to 150,000 clones listed, roughly 87% were seen once. The sequencing input was PBMCs. The chain recombines TRBV27 with TRBJ2-7, with 11 bases aligning to TRBD2. This receptor was obtained from a man aged 18 to 35 in good health and CMV-seropositive. The CDR3 protein is CASSPVGPSGGPSSYEQYF. The DNA for the CDR3 is TGTGCCAGCAGTCCCGTGGGGCCTAGCGGGGGGCCGAGCTCCTACGAGCAGTACTTC.